This T cell receptor beta chain comes out of a study of shared clonotypes between healthy human individuals. Concerning this clone: The antigen remains unidentified.

V lost 3 bases, J lost 0 bases, and 0 bases stayed unmatched. The length of the CDR3 is 14 residues. Germline V lookup: CDR1 SGDLS, CDR2 YYNGEE. General study results and limits: Non-shared clonotypes displayed generation probabilities falling below those of clonotypes present in all four donors.

Each replicate PCR on the sorted subsets used 200 ng DNA (around 30,000 T cell genomes). Authors' data handling: Filtering differed since immunoSEQ provided only junctions, with no quality scores. Sequencing was performed with immunoSEQ multiplex PCR; in TCRdb, only in-frame clones are kept and a portion is missing. V, J and clone size derive from that table, while D and trimming were established from the DNA sequence. There are some 1.5 million clones in the sample; nearly 99% occur only once, and roughly 0.4% lies in the top ten. Specimen: naive CD4+ T cells sorted from blood. Subset denoted: CD45RA+ positively selected. The V call is TRBV9, the J call TRBJ2-7, with 10 bases aligning to TRBD1. This sequence was found in a young man in good health. Here the CDR3 reads CASSGDRGSYEQYF. The DNA for the CDR3 is TGTGCCAGCAGCGGGGACAGGGGCTCCTACGAGCAGTACTTC.